This TCR beta chain originates from a study of CD8+ T cells in alopecia areata. Study in general: For treated patients, severity scores reflected the percentage of scalp area affected. Points from the study as a whole: Scalp clonality and expanded CD8+ clones among the top 100 fell significantly with tofacitinib.

J gave up 4 bases and V 2 bases, and 7 bases lay outside the gene matches. CDR1 and CDR2 (germline): MGHRA, YSYEKL. This CDR3 has 16 residues. RNA was isolated and reverse transcribed to cDNA, the sequencing template. The repertoire was sequenced with immunoSEQ multiplex PCR; TCRdb's copy has only in-frame clones and lacks some. The sample carries around 160,000 clones, about 60% recorded once. With regard to this clone: Its antigen is undetermined.

Treatment of the sample: oral pan-JAK inhibitor, 5-10 mg twice daily. The researchers isolated CD4+ and CD8+ T cells from PBMCs by sorting. Sequencing was performed on CD4+ T cells sorted from blood, taken at week 24, from a patient treated with tofacitinib. This clonotype was sampled from a human donor with alopecia areata. The V call is TRBV4-1, the J call TRBJ2-5; 10 bases agree with TRBD2. Here the CDR3 reads CASSQTQRGGGETQYF. The CDR3 DNA follows: TGCGCCAGCAGCCAAACCCAGCGGGGGGGAGGAGAGACCCAGTACTTC.